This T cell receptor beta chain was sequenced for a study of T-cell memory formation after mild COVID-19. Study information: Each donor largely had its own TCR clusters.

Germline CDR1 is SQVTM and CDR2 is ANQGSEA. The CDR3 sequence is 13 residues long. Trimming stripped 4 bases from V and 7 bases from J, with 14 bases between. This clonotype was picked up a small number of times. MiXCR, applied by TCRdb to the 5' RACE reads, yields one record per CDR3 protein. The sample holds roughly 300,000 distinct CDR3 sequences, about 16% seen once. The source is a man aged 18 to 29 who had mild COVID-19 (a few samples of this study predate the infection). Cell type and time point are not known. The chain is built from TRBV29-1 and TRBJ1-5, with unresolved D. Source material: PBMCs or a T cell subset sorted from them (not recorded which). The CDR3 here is CSVGSQNGQPQHF. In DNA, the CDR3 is TGCAGCGTTGGGTCCCAGAATGGCCAGCCCCAGCATTTT.